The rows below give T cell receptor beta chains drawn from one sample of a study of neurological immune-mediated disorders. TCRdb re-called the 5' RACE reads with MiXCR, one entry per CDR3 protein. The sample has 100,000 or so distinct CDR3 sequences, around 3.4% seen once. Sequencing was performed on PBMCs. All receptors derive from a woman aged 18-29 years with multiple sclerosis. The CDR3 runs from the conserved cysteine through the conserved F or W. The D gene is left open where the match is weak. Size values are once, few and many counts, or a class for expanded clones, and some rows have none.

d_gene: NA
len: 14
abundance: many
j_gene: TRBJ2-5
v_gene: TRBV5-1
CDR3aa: CASSLEPDQETQYF
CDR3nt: TGCGCCAGCAGCTTGGAACCGGACCAAGAGACCCAGTACTTC

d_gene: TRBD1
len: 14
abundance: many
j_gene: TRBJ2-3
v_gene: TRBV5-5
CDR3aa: CASRLRDRAGTQYF
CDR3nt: TGTGCCAGCAGACTCCGGGACAGGGCTGGTACGCAGTATTTT

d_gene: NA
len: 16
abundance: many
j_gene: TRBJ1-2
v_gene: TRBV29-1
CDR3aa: CSVEGGNPGQEGGYTF
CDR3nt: TGCAGCGTTGAAGGGGGAAATCCGGGGCAGGAGGGAGGCTACACCTTC

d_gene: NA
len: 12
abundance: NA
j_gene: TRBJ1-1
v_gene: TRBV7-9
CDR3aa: CASSFGDSEAFF
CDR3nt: TGTGCCAGCAGCTTCGGGGACTCTGAAGCTTTCTTT

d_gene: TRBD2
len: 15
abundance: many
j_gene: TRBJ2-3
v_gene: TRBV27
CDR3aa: CASSGLAGPTDTQYF
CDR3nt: TGTGCCAGCAGCGGACTAGCGGGACCCACAGATACGCAGTATTTT

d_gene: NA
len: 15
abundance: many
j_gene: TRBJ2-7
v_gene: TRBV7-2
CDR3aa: CASSFQGTGAAEQYF
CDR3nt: TGTGCCAGCAGCTTTCAGGGTACGGGAGCTGCCGAGCAGTACTTC

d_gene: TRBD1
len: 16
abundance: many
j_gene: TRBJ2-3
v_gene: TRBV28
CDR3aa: CASSWVGQGDWNTQYF
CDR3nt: TGTGCCAGCAGTTGGGTGGGACAGGGAGACTGGAATACGCAGTATTTT

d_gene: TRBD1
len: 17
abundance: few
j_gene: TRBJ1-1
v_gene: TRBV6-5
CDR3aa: CASSYQQGKGLNTEAFF
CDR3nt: TGTGCCAGCAGTTACCAACAGGGGAAAGGGCTGAACACTGAAGCTTTCTTT

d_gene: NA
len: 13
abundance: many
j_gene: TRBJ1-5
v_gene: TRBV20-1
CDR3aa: CSARKGSNQPQHF
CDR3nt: TGCAGTGCTAGGAAGGGTAGCAATCAGCCCCAGCATTTT

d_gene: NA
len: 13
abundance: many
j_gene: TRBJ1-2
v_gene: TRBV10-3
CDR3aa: CAISADPNYGYTF
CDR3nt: TGTGCCATCAGTGCTGACCCAAACTATGGCTACACCTTC

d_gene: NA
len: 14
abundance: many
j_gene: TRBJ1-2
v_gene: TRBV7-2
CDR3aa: CASSSSTANYGYTF
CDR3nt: TGTGCCAGCAGCTCCTCGACGGCTAACTATGGCTACACCTTC

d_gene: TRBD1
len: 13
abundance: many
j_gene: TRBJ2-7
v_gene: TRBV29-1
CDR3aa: CSTNRGTTGEQYF
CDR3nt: TGCAGCACAAACAGGGGGACGACGGGGGAGCAGTACTTC

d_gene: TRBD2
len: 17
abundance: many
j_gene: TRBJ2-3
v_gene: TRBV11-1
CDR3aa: CASSRRLSGGKADTQYF
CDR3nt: TGTGCCAGCAGCCGACGACTTAGCGGGGGTAAGGCAGATACGCAGTATTTT

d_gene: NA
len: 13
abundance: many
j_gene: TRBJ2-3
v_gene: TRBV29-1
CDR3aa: CSVQSLLQYTQYF
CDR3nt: TGCAGCGTCCAAAGCCTTCTACAGTATACGCAGTATTTT

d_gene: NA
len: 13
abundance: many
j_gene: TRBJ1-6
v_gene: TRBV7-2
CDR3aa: CASSPAAYSPLHF
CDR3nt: TGTGCCAGCAGCCCCGCCGCTTATTCACCCCTCCACTTT

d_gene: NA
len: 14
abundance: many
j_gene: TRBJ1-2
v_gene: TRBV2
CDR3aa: CASSAPGPNYGYTF
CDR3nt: TGTGCCAGCAGTGCCCCCGGACCTAACTATGGCTACACCTTC

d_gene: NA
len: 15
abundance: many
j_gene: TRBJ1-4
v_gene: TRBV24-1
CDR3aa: CATSDSTTTNEKLFF
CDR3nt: TGTGCCACCAGTGATTCGACCACAACTAATGAAAAACTGTTTTTT